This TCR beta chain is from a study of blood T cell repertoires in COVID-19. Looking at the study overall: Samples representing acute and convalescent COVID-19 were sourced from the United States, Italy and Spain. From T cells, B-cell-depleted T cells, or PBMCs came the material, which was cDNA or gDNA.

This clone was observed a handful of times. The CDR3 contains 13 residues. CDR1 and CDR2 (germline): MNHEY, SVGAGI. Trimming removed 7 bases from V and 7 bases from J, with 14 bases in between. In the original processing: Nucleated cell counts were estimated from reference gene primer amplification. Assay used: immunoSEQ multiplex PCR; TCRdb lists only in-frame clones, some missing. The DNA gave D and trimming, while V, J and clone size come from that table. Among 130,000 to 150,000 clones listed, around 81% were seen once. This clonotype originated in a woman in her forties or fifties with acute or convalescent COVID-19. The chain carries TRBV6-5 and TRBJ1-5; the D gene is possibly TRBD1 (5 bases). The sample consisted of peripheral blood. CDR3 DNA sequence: TGTGCCAGCACTTCGGGGGTGTCCCAGCCCCAGCATTTT. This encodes CASTSGVSQPQHF.